This entry lists 25 T cell receptor beta chains sequenced from one sample in a study of vaccination effects on CD4 cells after COVID-19. Sequencing followed a ViraFEST assay step that expanded antigen-specific CD4+ T cells with viral peptide pools. When nine to ten days of culture had elapsed, CD4+ T cells were isolated. The cohort was immunized with two doses of either the BNT162b2 or mRNA-1273 vaccine. Clones were sequenced by immunoSEQ multiplex PCR, and TCRdb holds only the in-frame ones, with some missing. Seen here are roughly 27,000 clones, more than 65% observed once, and the top ten hold 9%. These receptors lack a known antigen. The material was CD4+ T cells from PBMCs cultured with HCoV-NL63 spike peptides, obtained after COVID-19 vaccination. The receptors originated from a human donor who received a COVID-19 vaccine.

The CDR3 DNA sequence: TGTGCTAGTGGTTTGGCCCCTTTGGACAGGGCCAATGGCTACACCTTC. It is translated as CASGLAPLDRANGYTF. This chain uses TRBV12-5 with TRBJ1-2, with 8 positions matching TRBD1. Losses at the gene ends were 1 base for V and 6 bases for J; bases not matched to a gene: 10. Germline loops: CDR1 LGHNT, CDR2 FRNRAP. The CDR3 is 16 residues long.

This rearrangement joins TRBV11-3 to TRBJ2-1; D is undetermined. This CDR3 comprises 13 residues. Germline V gene sequence: CDR1 SGHNT, CDR2 YENEEA. This CDR3 reads CATSQGAVGEQFF. The CDR3 bases are TGTGCTACATCCCAAGGCGCGGTTGGTGAGCAGTTCTTC.

This clone was detected a few times. The chain's CDR3 is CASSYSDRGYGYTF. The DNA of the CDR3 is TGCGCCAGCAGCTATTCGGACAGGGGCTATGGCTACACCTTC. The genes are TRBV5-1 and TRBJ1-2, with 9 bases that match TRBD1. Germline lookup yields CDR1 SGHRS and CDR2 YFSETQ. V was clipped by 3 bases and J by 4 bases; unmatched bases: 4. This CDR3 has 14 amino acids.

This chain joins TRBV27 and TRBJ1-2; D gene unclear. Germline assignment: CDR1 MNHEY and CDR2 SMNVEV (reference sequence). Between the trimmed V and J ends, which lost 5 bases and 0 bases, there was a span of 16 bases. This CDR3 comprises 16 residues. The CDR3: CASSPSDIRSNYGYTF. The CDR3 DNA sequence: TGTGCCAGCAGTCCGAGTGACATCCGTTCTAACTATGGCTACACCTTC.

The chain recombines TRBV5-4 with TRBJ1-2; a weak D match, TRBD1 (6 bases). CDR3 length: 15 amino acids. Looked up from germline, CDR1 is SGHNT and CDR2 is YYREEE (reference sequence). V was cut by 4 bases and J by 0 bases, with 13 bases left in between. The CDR3 sequence: CASSNNPGANYGYTF. The DNA of the CDR3 is TGTGCCAGCAGCAATAACCCAGGGGCTAACTATGGCTACACCTTC.

J is TRBJ2-5 and V is TRBV5-1, with D perhaps TRBD1 (6 bases). V gave up 3 bases and J gave up 8 bases, with 20 bases separating them. This CDR3 spans 15 amino acids. Per the germline V gene, CDR1 is SGHRS and CDR2 is YFSETQ. The CDR3, as DNA: TGCGCCAGCAGCTATGCGACAGGCTACCAAGGAACCCAGTACTTC. Translating gives CASSYATGYQGTQYF.

This rearrangement joins TRBV3-1 (or the pseudogene TRBV3-2) to TRBJ2-4; 14 bases map to TRBD2. The V gene end was trimmed by 1 base and the J gene end by 4 bases; junction bases not matched to a gene: 6. The CDR3 contains 18 residues. The germline V gene encodes CDR1 LGHDT and CDR2 YNNKEL (reference sequence). The CDR3 DNA is TGTGCCAGCAGCCAAGTCCCGACTAGCGGGGGGGCTAAAAACATTCAGTACTTC. It codes for CASSQVPTSGGAKNIQYF.

The chain employs TRBV5-4 and TRBJ1-6, with unresolved D. The V end lost 5 bases, the J end lost 7 bases, and 13 bases lay between the germline ends. Germline V gene data show CDR1 as SGHNT and CDR2 as YYREEE (reference sequence). The CDR3 covers 14 residues. The CDR3 bases are TGTGCCAGCAGTTTTTTCTCTAACAATTCACCCCTCCACTTT. As protein: CASSFFSNNSPLHF.

V gene TRBV6-1 combines with J gene TRBJ1-5; D gene unclear. CDR1 and CDR2 (germline): MNHNS, SASEGT. This CDR3 region has 16 residues. V lost 1 base and J lost 0, with 10 bases in between. The CDR3 region has the DNA TGTGCCAGCAGTGAAGATGGCAGGTATAGCAATCAGCCCCAGCATTTT. Protein sequence: CASSEDGRYSNQPQHF.

This chain joins TRBV6-6 and TRBJ2-3, with D possibly matching TRBD2 (6 bases). There are 15 residues in the CDR3. Germline V lookup: CDR1 MNHNY, CDR2 SVGAGI (reference sequence). V lost 7 bases, J lost 2 bases, and 16 bases lay in between. The CDR3 region has the DNA TGTGCCAGCAATACCGGGACTTCCTACACAGATACGCAGTATTTT. It yields the protein CASNTGTSYTDTQYF.

This chain connects TRBV4-1 to TRBJ2-1; 10 nucleotides agree with TRBD2. The CDR3 extends over 16 amino acids. Germline values: CDR1 MGHRA, CDR2 YSYEKL. With 0 bases clipped from V and 8 bases from J, the junction kept 7 bases outside the gene matches. As DNA, the CDR3 is TGCGCCAGCAGCCAAGACCTAGCGGGAGATAAGCATGAGCAGTTCTTC. Its protein is CASSQDLAGDKHEQFF.

On this clone: A junction boundary mismatches the germline segment, possibly from a read error. V usage is TRBV4-1 and J usage is TRBJ1-5; 9 nucleotides align to TRBD1. Germline CDR1 is MGHRA and CDR2 is YSYEKL. This CDR3 has 17 amino acids. The CDR3 sequence is CASNQGFRTGADQPQHF. The DNA of the CDR3 is TGCGCCAGCAACCAAGGTTTTCGGACAGGGGCTGATCAGCCCCAGCATTTT.

The sample holds one count of this clone. The chain uses TRBV6-6 and TRBJ1-1, with TRBD1 identical over 9 bases. The V gene's germline CDR1 is MNHNY and CDR2 SVGAGI (reference sequence). Trimming took 5 bases from V and 0 from J; bases not matched to a gene: 7. The CDR3 extends over 16 amino acids. The CDR3 spells CASSRMTGGMNTEAFF. The CDR3 DNA is TGTGCCAGCAGTCGAATGACAGGGGGGATGAACACTGAAGCTTTCTTT.

The chain combines TRBV11-2 with TRBJ1-5; 7 bases line up with TRBD1. V gave up 4 bases and J gave up 5 bases; unmatched junction bases: 8. The CDR3 consists of 15 residues. In germline, CDR1 is SGHAT, CDR2 FQNNGV. Written as DNA, the CDR3 is TGTGCCAGCAGCTGGACACAGGGGCGGGATCAGCCCCAGCATTTT. Translated: CASSWTQGRDQPQHF. The full variable domain, rest sourced from reference TRBV11-2 and TRBJ1-5, is EAGVAQSPRYKIIEKRQSVAFWCNPISGHATLYWYQQILGQGPKLLIQFQNNGVVDDSQLPKDRFSAERLKGVDSTLKIQPAKLEDSAVYLCASSWTQGRDQPQHFGDGTRLSIL.

The chain recombines TRBV10-2 with TRBJ1-1, with unresolved D. The CDR3 consists of 14 residues. Trimming left V 3 bases short and J 5 bases short, with 13 bases between. Germline V gives CDR1 WSHSY, CDR2 SAAADI. CDR3 in amino acids: CASSETSTGTEAFF. The CDR3 DNA reads as TGCGCCAGCAGTGAAACTTCTACGGGGACTGAAGCTTTCTTT.

The CDR3 coding sequence is TGTGCCAGCAGCCCGCAGGAGAATGAAGCTTTCTTT. It encodes CASSPQENEAFF. This chain connects TRBV7-9 to TRBJ1-1; D gene unclear. The CDR3 totals 12 residues. The V end was cut by 5 bases, the J end by 7 bases, with 11 bases between. Germline lookup yields CDR1 SEHNR and CDR2 FQNEAQ (reference sequence). Using reference TRBV7-9 and TRBJ1-1 for the parts outside the CDR3, the full variable domain is DTGVSQNPRHKITKRGQNVTFRCDPISEHNRLYWYRQTLGQGPEFLTYFQNEAQLEKSRLLSDRFSAERPKGSFSTLEIQRTEQGDSAMYLCASSPQENEAFFGQGTRLTVV.

The rearrangement uses TRBV11-2 and TRBJ1-1, with D unclear. CDR1 and CDR2 (germline): SGHAT, FQNNGV. Trimming removed 4 bases at V and 3 bases at J, with 6 bases between. The CDR3 spans 12 residues. The CDR3 DNA sequence: TGTGCCAGCAGCTCTGGATACACTGAAGCTTTCTTT. This sequence encodes CASSSGYTEAFF. The full variable domain, completed using reference TRBV11-2 and TRBJ1-1, is EAGVAQSPRYKIIEKRQSVAFWCNPISGHATLYWYQQILGQGPKLLIQFQNNGVVDDSQLPKDRFSAERLKGVDSTLKIQPAKLEDSAVYLCASSSGYTEAFFGQGTRLTVV.

The rearrangement joins TRBV2 to TRBJ2-3, with 12 bases matching TRBD2. The V gene's germline CDR1 is SNHLY and CDR2 FYNNEI. The CDR3 spans 16 residues. V trimming: 3 bases; J trimming: 5 bases; junction bases outside the gene matches: 6. This chain's CDR3 is CASSDGLAGSGDTQYF. Here the CDR3 DNA reads TGTGCCAGCAGTGATGGACTAGCGGGATCTGGAGATACGCAGTATTTT.

V is TRBV5-1 and J is TRBJ2-5, with 9 bases lining up with TRBD1. Looked up from germline, CDR1 is SGHRS and CDR2 is YFSETQ. J gave up 2 bases and V 7 bases, and 15 bases lay outside the gene matches. The length of the CDR3 is 17 residues. CDR3 amino acids: CASQQGITGGLQETQYF. CDR3 in DNA: TGCGCCAGCCAGCAGGGTATAACAGGGGGCTTACAAGAGACCCAGTACTTC.

The V and J genes are TRBV18 and TRBJ2-7; 8 positions match TRBD2. Germline CDR1 KGHSH, CDR2 LQKENI. The trim removed 3 bases at V and 2 bases at J, leaving 6 bases unmatched. CDR3 length equals 15 residues. The CDR3 protein is CASSPLAGSTYEQYF. Written as DNA, the CDR3 is TGTGCCAGCTCACCTCTAGCGGGCTCGACCTACGAGCAGTACTTC.

The rearrangement joins TRBV27 to TRBJ2-1, with TRBD2 identical over 11 bases. Germline V CDR1 and CDR2: MNHEY, SMNVEV (reference sequence). This CDR3 is 16 amino acids long. Losses at the gene ends were 2 bases for V and 9 bases for J; bases not matched to a gene: 9. CDR3 sequence (DNA): TGTGCCAGCAGTTTAGCCCGACTAGCGGGGACTTTTGAGCAGTTCTTC. It specifies CASSLARLAGTFEQFF.

This clone was seen a few times. V is TRBV30 and J is TRBJ2-5, with D unclear. The CDR3 runs 13 residues. The V and J ends lost 4 bases and 4 bases respectively, with 13 bases between them. Germline loops: CDR1 GTSNPN, CDR2 SVGIG (reference sequence). The chain's CDR3 is CAWTRGSGETQYF. The CDR3 nucleotides are TGTGCCTGGACGCGAGGCTCTGGAGAGACCCAGTACTTC.

The genes are TRBV5-6 and TRBJ2-5; 9 bases map to TRBD2. Germline V lookup: CDR1 SGHDT, CDR2 YYEEEE. Trimming at V came to 4 bases and at J to 5 bases, leaving 9 bases not matched to a gene. This CDR3 comprises 15 residues. For the CDR3, the DNA is TGTGCCAGCAGCGCGGGGACTAGCCTCAGGGAGACCCAGTACTTC. Translated, it gives CASSAGTSLRETQYF.

The gene calls are TRBV3-1 (or the pseudogene TRBV3-2) and TRBJ2-4; D may be TRBD2 (5 bases). The ends were cut back, 4 bases at V and 6 bases at J, with 10 bases in the middle. The CDR3 has 13 residues. CDR1 LGHDT and CDR2 YNNKEL come from the germline V gene (reference sequence). CDR3 in amino acids: CASSPGVGNIQYF. For the CDR3, the DNA is TGTGCCAGCAGCCCCGGGGTTGGAAACATTCAGTACTTC.

V usage is TRBV6-1 and J usage is TRBJ2-3; 15 bases are a match to TRBD2. V dropped 1 base and J dropped 7; count of bases not matched to a gene: 3. Germline V lookup: CDR1 MNHNS, CDR2 SASEGT. The CDR3 length is 16 residues. In nucleotides, the CDR3 is TGTGCCAGCAGTGAAGGGACTAGCGGGAGGGGCTATACGCAGTATTTT. The encoded protein is CASSEGTSGRGYTQYF.